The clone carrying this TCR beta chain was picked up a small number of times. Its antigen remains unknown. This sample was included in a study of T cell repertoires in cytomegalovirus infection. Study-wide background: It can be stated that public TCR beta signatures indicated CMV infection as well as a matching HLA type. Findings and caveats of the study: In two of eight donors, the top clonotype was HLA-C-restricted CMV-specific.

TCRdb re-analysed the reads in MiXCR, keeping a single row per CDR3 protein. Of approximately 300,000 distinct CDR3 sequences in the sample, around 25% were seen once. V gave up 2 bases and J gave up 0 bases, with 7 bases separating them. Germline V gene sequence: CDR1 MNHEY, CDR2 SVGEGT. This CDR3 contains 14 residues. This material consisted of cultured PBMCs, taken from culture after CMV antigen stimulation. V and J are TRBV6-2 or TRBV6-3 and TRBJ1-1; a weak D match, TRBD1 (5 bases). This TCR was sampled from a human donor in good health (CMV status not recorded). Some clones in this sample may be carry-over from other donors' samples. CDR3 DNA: TGTGCCAGCAGTTACGGAGGGGTGAACACTGAAGCTTTCTTT. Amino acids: CASSYGGVNTEAFF.